Below, 27 T cell receptor beta chains from the same sample are listed, as sequenced in a study of T cell responses to AZD1222 COVID-19 vaccine. Profiled with immunoSEQ multiplex PCR; TCRdb holds only in-frame clones, not every one. The sample contains tens of thousands of clones, roughly 85% of which appear only once. The source was peripheral blood, collected 28 days after the second AZD1222 dose. These receptors were collected from an adult who received the AZD1222 COVID-19 vaccine.

This chain joins TRBV11-2 and TRBJ1-3; D ambiguous. Trimming removed 3 bases from V and 6 bases from J, with 9 bases in between. This CDR3 spans 13 amino acids. In germline, CDR1 is SGHAT, CDR2 FQNNGV. CDR3 coding DNA: TGTGCCAGCAGCTTCCCAGCGGCAAACACCATATATTTT. Protein sequence: CASSFPAANTIYF.

The V call is TRBV6-5, the J call TRBJ1-3; 11 nucleotides agree with TRBD1. Unmatched junction bases numbered 3, after V lost 6 bases and J lost 2 bases. Germline V gene sequence: CDR1 MNHEY, CDR2 SVGAGI. The CDR3 loop spans 15 amino acids. Written as DNA, the CDR3 is TGTGCCAGCAGGGGGGGACAGGGGGCTGGAAACACCATATATTTT. This gives the protein CASRGGQGAGNTIYF.

The chain uses TRBV30 and TRBJ1-6; D uncertain. Trimming shortened V by 2 bases and J by 14 bases, and 16 bases separated the two germline ends. This CDR3 region has 13 residues. Germline CDR1 reads GTSNPN; CDR2 reads SVGIG (reference sequence). CDR3 residues: CAWSPGPAQALHF. In nucleotides, the CDR3 is TGTGCCTGGAGTCCCGGACCAGCGCAGGCCCTCCACTTT.

The chain uses TRBV7-9 and TRBJ1-6; 7 nucleotides line up with TRBD1. The CDR3 extends over 17 amino acids. Trimming cost V 6 bases and J 0 bases; bases outside gene matches: 8. CDR1 is SEHNR and CDR2 is FQNEAQ in the germline V gene (reference sequence). CDR3 amino acids: CASRTDRDSSYNSPLHF. The CDR3 DNA reads TGTGCCAGCAGAACCGACAGGGATAGCTCCTATAATTCACCCCTCCACTTT.

The chain recombines TRBV28 with TRBJ1-4, with a weak D call TRBD1 (6 bases). Germline values: CDR1 MDHEN, CDR2 SYDVKM. The CDR3 loop spans 14 amino acids. Trimming stripped 6 bases from V and 5 bases from J, with 13 bases between. The CDR3 sequence: CASRPSGGNEKLFF. CDR3 sequence (DNA): TGTGCCAGCAGACCGTCGGGGGGCAATGAAAAACTGTTTTTT.

This clone was counted a few times. The rearrangement uses TRBV3-1 (or the pseudogene TRBV3-2) and TRBJ1-1; D is unclear. CDR1 is LGHDT and CDR2 is YNNKEL in the germline V gene (reference sequence). CDR3 length equals 14 residues. Trimming removed 0 bases from V and 3 bases from J, with 8 bases in between. The DNA of the CDR3 is TGTGCCAGCAGCCAAGAAAACCTATACACTGAAGCTTTCTTT. Protein: CASSQENLYTEAFF.

The J gene is TRBJ1-4, the V gene TRBV24-1; possible D gene TRBD1, 5 bases. Trimming took off 2 bases at V and 4 bases at J, with 13 bases between the two ends. Germline CDR1 is KGHDR and CDR2 is SFDVKD. The CDR3 has 16 residues. This CDR3 reads CATSDSRDGFNEKLFF. DNA for the CDR3: TGTGCCACCAGTGATTCCCGGGACGGATTTAATGAAAAACTGTTTTTT.

The rearrangement links TRBV28 to TRBJ1-2; 10 positions match TRBD1. Germline V gene sequence: CDR1 MDHEN, CDR2 SYDVKM. The CDR3 is 14 residues long. V lost 3 bases to trimming and J lost 5 bases; unmatched junction nucleotides: 3. This chain's CDR3 is CASSFDRGLYGYTF. CDR3 in DNA: TGTGCCAGCAGTTTTGACAGGGGGCTGTATGGCTACACCTTC.

CDR3 region: CASSQVGSYGYTF. The CDR3 coding sequence is TGCGCCAGCAGCCAAGTAGGCAGTTATGGCTACACCTTC. V gene TRBV4-3 combines with J gene TRBJ1-2, with unresolved D. V gave up 1 base and J gave up 5 bases, with 8 bases separating them. Germline values: CDR1 LGHNA, CDR2 YSLEER. This CDR3 contains 13 residues.

V usage is TRBV19 and J usage is TRBJ2-1, with 8 bases aligning to TRBD1. Germline V CDR1 and CDR2: LNHDA, SQIVND (reference sequence). With 5 bases clipped from V and 9 bases from J, the junction kept 15 bases outside the gene matches. The CDR3 is made up of 16 amino acids. The CDR3 DNA is TGTGCCAGTAGTTTTCCCCGGCAGGGGGCTAGTGGTGAGCAGTTCTTC. Its protein is CASSFPRQGASGEQFF.

The chain links TRBV7-2 to TRBJ1-5; D gene ambiguous. The CDR3 contains 14 residues. Germline V lookup: CDR1 SGHTA, CDR2 FQGNSA. The ends were cut back, 4 bases at V and 1 base at J, with 8 bases in the middle. The CDR3 DNA is TGTGCCAGCAGCTCACTCAGGAGCAATCAGCCCCAGCATTTT. This gives the protein CASSSLRSNQPQHF.

V gene TRBV18 combines with J gene TRBJ1-1; D remains ambiguous. The CDR3 is 15 amino acids. Germline-derived CDR1 and CDR2 are KGHSH and LQKENI. Between the trimmed V and J ends, which lost 0 bases and 4 bases, there was a span of 12 bases. The CDR3 spells CASSPPIARGTEAFF. The CDR3 nucleotides are TGTGCCAGCTCACCACCGATCGCGCGGGGCACTGAAGCTTTCTTT.

The CDR3 loop reads CASRQVTDGYTF. The CDR3 DNA reads TGTGCCAGCAGGCAAGTGACAGACGGCTACACCTTC. This chain joins TRBV28 and TRBJ1-2; D possibly corresponds to TRBD1 (5 bases). This CDR3 has 12 amino acids. The germline V gene has CDR1 MDHEN and CDR2 SYDVKM. V gave up 6 bases and J gave up 8 bases, with 13 bases separating them.

Here the CDR3 DNA reads TGTGCCAGTACCCAGGGCGGCTGGGGGATCGGGGAGACCCAGTACTTC. Translated: CASTQGGWGIGETQYF. The V and J genes are TRBV19 and TRBJ2-5; D is perhaps TRBD1 or TRBD2 (5 bases each). V was pared by 7 bases and J by 5 bases, with 23 bases between. CDR1 and CDR2 (germline): LNHDA, SQIVND (reference sequence). The CDR3 covers 16 residues.

The chain employs TRBV7-3 and TRBJ2-3, with a tentative D call TRBD2 (6 bases). Trimming removed 1 base at V and 6 bases at J, with 14 bases between. The length of the CDR3 is 15 residues. Germline CDR1 reads SGHTA; CDR2 reads FQGTGA. CDR3 nucleotide sequence: TGTGCCAGCAGCTTAAATGGGGGGTCCTCCGATACGCAGTATTTT. Translating it yields CASSLNGGSSDTQYF.

V usage is TRBV18 and J usage is TRBJ2-7; perhaps TRBD1 as D (5 bases). The CDR3 length is 14 residues. V lost 5 bases and J 3 bases, leaving 14 bases between the germline ends. Germline CDR1 is KGHSH and CDR2 is LQKENI. This CDR3 is CASSKGSGVYEQYF. The CDR3 DNA reads TGTGCCAGCTCAAAGGGGTCGGGTGTCTACGAGCAGTACTTC.

This clone was detected only once. V is TRBV5-1 and J is TRBJ1-2, with no clear D. V dropped 5 bases and J dropped 3 bases, with 11 bases sitting between them. Germline CDR1 is SGHRS and CDR2 is YFSETQ. This CDR3 has 13 residues. The CDR3 reads CASRRTEDYGYTF. CDR3 DNA sequence: TGCGCCAGCAGAAGGACGGAGGACTATGGCTACACCTTC.

The chain links TRBV7-3 to TRBJ2-7; 8 bases align to TRBD1. The trim removed 4 bases at V and 2 bases at J, leaving 4 bases unmatched. Germline V lookup: CDR1 SGHTA, CDR2 FQGTGA. The CDR3 has 14 residues. The CDR3 here is CASSSSGGPYEQYF. The CDR3 nucleotides are TGTGCCAGCAGCTCGTCAGGGGGCCCCTACGAGCAGTACTTC.

J is TRBJ2-2 and V is TRBV30, with a weak D call TRBD1 (6 bases). V lost 2 bases, J lost 4 bases, and 11 bases lay in between. This CDR3 is built from 14 residues. The germline CDR1 and CDR2 sequences are GTSNPN and SVGIG (reference sequence). The CDR3 protein is CAWSITGLTGELFF. The CDR3 bases are TGTGCCTGGAGTATAACAGGGCTCACCGGGGAGCTGTTTTTT. The full variable domain, with the rest looked up from reference TRBV30 and TRBJ2-2, is SQTIHQWPATLVQPVGSPLSLECTVEGTSNPNLYWYRQAAGRGLQLLFYSVGIGQISSEVPQNLSASRPQDRQFILSSKKLLLSDSGFYLCAWSITGLTGELFFGEGSRLTVL.

CDR3 loop: CASSPDGSPGGETQYF. The CDR3 region has the DNA TGTGCCAGCAGCCCCGATGGGTCCCCTGGTGGGGAGACCCAGTACTTC. The chain carries TRBV9 and TRBJ2-5; no reliable D call. Between the trimmed V and J ends, which lost 4 bases and 5 bases, there was a span of 21 bases. CDR3 length: 16 residues. Germline V CDR1 and CDR2: SGDLS, YYNGEE.

The V gene is TRBV3-1 (or the pseudogene TRBV3-2), the J gene TRBJ1-2, with unresolved D. Germline-derived CDR1 and CDR2 are LGHDT and YNNKEL (reference sequence). The CDR3 runs 14 residues. V lost 0 bases and J 8 bases, leaving 13 bases between the germline ends. The CDR3 is CASSQELRVAGYTF. In DNA, the CDR3 is TGTGCCAGCAGCCAAGAGTTAAGGGTTGCCGGCTACACCTTC.

As concerns this clone: Within the sample, other DNA sequences also encode this same CDR3. Written as DNA, the CDR3 is TGTGCCAGTAGTATACAGGAGGGTCAGCCCCAGCATTTT. Amino acid sequence: CASSIQEGQPQHF. The J gene is TRBJ1-5, the V gene TRBV19; unclear D gene. The CDR3 extends over 13 amino acids. The germline V and J ends were trimmed by 2 bases and 6 bases, with 8 bases remaining between them. Per the germline V gene, CDR1 is LNHDA and CDR2 is SQIVND (reference sequence). Filled out from reference TRBV19 and TRBJ1-5, the complete variable domain reads DGGITQSPKYLFRKEGQNVTLSCEQNLNHDAMYWYRQDPGQGLRLIYYSQIVNDFQKGDIAEGYSVSREKKESFPLTVTSAQKNPTAFYLCASSIQEGQPQHFGDGTRLSIL.

The chain couples TRBV6-2 or TRBV6-3 to TRBJ1-2; 8 bases line up with TRBD1. The trim removed 4 bases at V and 1 base at J, leaving 2 bases unmatched. There are 14 residues in the CDR3. Per germline, CDR1 MNHEY and CDR2 SVGEGT. The CDR3 nucleotides read TGTGCCAGCAGTTCCAGGGGGCTTAACTATGGCTACACCTTC. It codes for CASSSRGLNYGYTF.

The chain combines TRBV19 with TRBJ2-1; 10 positions agree with TRBD2. The V segment lost 5 bases and the J segment 5 bases; nucleotides outside the gene matches: 6. The CDR3 has 15 amino acids. CDR1 and CDR2 (germline): LNHDA, SQIVND (reference sequence). CDR3 sequence: CASSAPGLADNEQFF. CDR3 bases: TGTGCCAGTAGTGCCCCCGGACTAGCGGACAATGAGCAGTTCTTC.

The chain couples TRBV6-5 to TRBJ2-1; 13 nucleotides align to TRBD2. V shed 6 bases, J shed 6 bases, and the junction held 5 bases outside the gene matches. Germline lookup yields CDR1 MNHEY and CDR2 SVGAGI. The CDR3 spans 15 residues. The CDR3 is CASSSLAGGTNEQFF. CDR3 DNA sequence: TGTGCCAGCAGCTCACTAGCGGGAGGGACCAATGAGCAGTTCTTC.

The chain uses TRBV5-1 and TRBJ2-3, with 14 nucleotides matching TRBD2. CDR1 is SGHRS and CDR2 is YFSETQ in the germline V gene. J was trimmed by 6 bases and V by 0 bases; bases with no gene match: 3. This CDR3 region has 16 residues. The CDR3 loop is CASSLGTSGRKDTQYF. The CDR3 DNA is TGCGCCAGCAGCTTGGGGACTAGCGGGAGGAAGGATACGCAGTATTTT.

This clone appeared a single time. The chain uses TRBV4-2 and TRBJ1-3; D remains unclear. This CDR3 is built from 15 residues. Germline CDR1 reads LGHNA; CDR2 reads YNFKEQ. The V and J ends lost 6 bases and 0 bases respectively, with 12 bases between them. This CDR3 reads CASSADRHSGNTIYF. The CDR3 nucleotides are TGTGCCAGCAGTGCCGACCGACACTCTGGAAACACCATATATTTT.